The 11 T cell receptor beta chains below were found in one sample sequenced in a study of vaccination and CD4 T cells after COVID-19 (dated by TCRdb to the early 2020s). Library construction relied on PCR. Sequencing was performed on an Illumina iSeq 100. DNA from cultured CD4+ T cells underwent TCR sequencing with the Oncomine TCR Beta short-read assay at the Johns Hopkins FTIC core. The public reads were reprocessed in TCRdb via fastp at Q25 and MiXCR, keeping in-frame beta chains. Identical CDR3 proteins give one entry, which carries the most common genes and DNA. The sample table lists roughly 6,900 distinct CDR3 sequences, 60% to 80% of them with a count of one. 30% to 35% of the sample comes from the top ten. Which antigens these TCRs recognize remains unknown. The treatment or condition label corresponds to: approximately 10-day PBMC culture with coronavirus spike peptide pools or control peptides (ViraFEST assay).

Sequences were obtained from CD4+ T cells from blood, cultured in vitro. The origin of the receptors is a human donor who had recovered from COVID-19.

This chain uses TRBV4-2 with TRBJ1-6, with TRBD1 as a possible D gene (6 bases). The germline gives CDR1 LGHNA, CDR2 YNFKEQ. This CDR3 is built from 15 residues. V was trimmed by 0 bases and J by 8 bases, leaving 11 bases between them. CDR3 in DNA: TGTGCCAGCAGCCAAGACAGGGGCGCGGATTCACCCCTCCACTTT. Amino acids: CASSQDRGADSPLHF.

J is TRBJ1-6 and V is TRBV20-1, with TRBD1 identical over 7 bases. Germline trimming cut 6 bases from V and 5 bases from J; bases unmatched to any gene: 10. CDR1 and CDR2 from the germline V gene are DFQATT and SNEGSKA (reference sequence). CDR3 length equals 15 residues. As DNA, the CDR3 is TGCAGTGCCATTAAGACAGGGATGGATAATTCACCCCTCCACTTT. Protein: CSAIKTGMDNSPLHF.

The chain joins TRBV28 to TRBJ2-4; D gene unclear. CDR1 and CDR2 from the germline V gene are MDHEN and SYDVKM. The ends were cut back, 7 bases at V and 10 bases at J, with 20 bases in the middle. This CDR3 region has 14 residues. The CDR3 bases are TGTGCCAGCACCACTTCTGGCCCCCGCGTAATTCAGTACTTC. Its translation: CASTTSGPRVIQYF.

The chain links TRBV7-6 to TRBJ2-1; 7 nucleotides line up with TRBD1. The CDR3 totals 13 residues. After removal of 5 bases from V and 7 bases from J, the junction contained 5 bases not matched to a gene. The V gene's germline CDR1 is SGHVS and CDR2 FNYEAQ. This chain's CDR3 is CASSPRGRNEQFF. The CDR3 DNA sequence: TGTGCCAGCAGCCCGAGGGGGCGGAATGAGCAGTTCTTC.

The chain has TRBV6-1 and TRBJ1-2; a possible D gene is TRBD1 (5 bases). The CDR3 is 14 residues long. V was trimmed by 7 bases and J by 0 bases, leaving 12 bases between them. Germline assignment: CDR1 MNHNS and CDR2 SASEGT. CDR3 region: CASTLGRTNYGYTF. The CDR3 DNA sequence: TGTGCCAGCACCCTGGGACGGACTAACTATGGCTACACCTTC.

In its sample, this clonotype was seen a few times. This CDR3 reads CASRATGHYGYTF. Here the CDR3 DNA reads TGTGCCAGCAGGGCTACAGGGCACTATGGCTACACCTTC. V is TRBV2 and J is TRBJ1-2; D is possibly TRBD1 (6 bases). V lost 6 bases and J lost 3, with 11 bases in between. Germline V gene lookup returns CDR1 SNHLY and CDR2 FYNNEI. This CDR3 comprises 13 residues.

The chain is built from TRBV11-3 and TRBJ2-5; 15 positions agree with TRBD2. CDR1 is SGHNT, CDR2 YENEEA, per germline. The CDR3 loop spans 19 amino acids. With V trimmed by 1 base and J by 5 bases, 11 bases remained unmatched. Written as DNA, the CDR3 is TGTGCCAGCAGCTTAGTTTTAGGGACTAGCGGGGGGTCTTGGGAGACCCAGTACTTC. Its translation is CASSLVLGTSGGSWETQYF.

The J gene is TRBJ2-3, the V gene TRBV7-6; 10 bases match TRBD1. The CDR3 totals 16 residues. Trimming cost V 5 bases and J 1 base; bases outside gene matches: 6. Germline values: CDR1 SGHVS, CDR2 FNYEAQ. The CDR3 region is CASSLTGGEGTDTQYF. The CDR3 DNA is TGTGCCAGCAGCCTGACAGGGGGCGAGGGCACAGATACGCAGTATTTT.

A single count supports this clonotype. The chain links TRBV6-5 to TRBJ1-2, with 8 bases matching TRBD1. The CDR3 covers 15 residues. Looked up from germline, CDR1 is MNHEY and CDR2 is SVGAGI. With 0 bases clipped from V and 4 bases from J, the junction kept 4 bases outside the gene matches. The DNA for the CDR3 is TGTGCCAGCAGTTACTCATCAGGGGGCGTCTATGGCTACACCTTC. The encoded protein is CASSYSSGGVYGYTF.

The rearrangement uses TRBV5-1 and TRBJ1-2; D gene unclear. This CDR3 comprises 14 residues. Between the trimmed V and J ends, which lost 10 bases and 0 bases, there was a span of 16 bases. Per germline, CDR1 SGHRS and CDR2 YFSETQ. CDR3 bases: TGCGCCTCCCTCCCGGCGCCAGCTAACTATGGCTACACCTTC. Translation: CASLPAPANYGYTF.

This clonotype was detected once. V is TRBV7-2 and J is TRBJ2-1; 11 bases agree with TRBD2. The DNA end is a closer match to TRBJ2-7, so the J assignment may be wrong. CDR1 and CDR2 (germline): SGHTA, FQGNSA. The CDR3 length is 13 residues. The CDR3 is CASSYLAGGEQYF. In DNA form, the CDR3 reads TGTGCCAGCAGCTACCTAGCGGGAGGCGAGCAGTACTTC.